This T cell receptor beta chain was identified in a study of patients and donors after allogeneic stem cell transplantation. Trimming took 2 bases from V and 5 from J, leaving 16 bases between them. Germline CDR1 is SGHRS and CDR2 is YFSETQ. CDR3 length equals 15 residues. TCRdb reprocessed the RT-PCR reads with MiXCR, giving one entry per CDR3 protein. The sample has about 230,000 distinct CDR3 sequences, about 14% seen once. The rearrangement uses TRBV5-1 and TRBJ1-2; D gene unclear. The sequence was obtained from a human donor who was either an allogeneic HSCT recipient or a stem cell or donor lymphocyte infusion donor (not recorded which). It is not recorded whose cells these are; they may come from a transplant donor. Sequencing used blood, either unsorted or a sorted T cell fraction (not recorded which). CDR3 coding DNA: TGCGCCAGCAGCTTTGAAGGATCGGCGGGGTATGGCTACACCTTC. It translates to CASSFEGSAGYGYTF.